Below, 20 T cell receptor beta chains from the same sample are listed, as sequenced in a study of T cell repertoires in cytomegalovirus infection. TCRdb reanalysed the reads using MiXCR and keeps one entry per CDR3 protein. The table lists a few hundred thousand distinct CDR3 sequences, 40% of them singletons. Their target antigens are unknown. Material: cultured PBMCs, obtained from culture after CMV antigen stimulation. The receptors originated from a human donor in good health (CMV status not recorded). Some clones in this sample may be carry-over from other donors' samples.

The gene calls are TRBV11-3 and TRBJ2-7, with D tentatively TRBD1 or TRBD2 (5 bases each). The germline V gene has CDR1 SGHNT and CDR2 YENEEA. This CDR3 contains 14 residues. The germline V and J ends were trimmed by 2 bases and 2 bases, with 10 bases remaining between them. This CDR3 is CASSLSGPTYEQYF. CDR3 bases: TGTGCCAGCAGCTTATCGGGGCCAACCTACGAGCAGTACTTC.

This clonotype was recorded only once. The rearrangement joins TRBV2 to TRBJ1-1, with D perhaps TRBD1 (6 bases). V was trimmed by 6 bases and J by 3 bases, leaving 11 bases between them. CDR3 size: 13 residues. The germline gives CDR1 SNHLY, CDR2 FYNNEI. For the CDR3, the DNA is TGTGCCAGCAGGGAAACAGGGCACACTGAAGCTTTCTTT. It is translated as CASRETGHTEAFF.

This clonotype has at least ten counts. The chain carries TRBV7-2 and TRBJ2-5; D is possibly TRBD2 (6 bases). CDR1 is SGHTA, CDR2 FQGNSA, per germline. V lost 1 base, J lost 5 bases, and 17 bases lay in between. This CDR3 region has 16 residues. CDR3 amino acids: CASSLVFGRLDETQYF. The DNA of the CDR3 is TGTGCCAGCAGCTTAGTTTTCGGGAGACTGGATGAGACCCAGTACTTC. Drawing the rest from reference TRBV7-2 and TRBJ2-5, the complete variable domain is GAGVSQSPSNKVTEKGKDVELRCDPISGHTALYWYRQSLGQGLEFLIYFQGNSAPDKSGLPSDRFSAERTGGSVSTLTIQRTQQEDSAVYLCASSLVFGRLDETQYFGPGTRLLVL.

The chain links TRBV7-6 to TRBJ1-2; D call uncertain. Trimming cost V 4 bases and J 11 bases, with 14 bases left between them. This CDR3 spans 12 amino acids. The V gene's germline CDR1 is SGHVS and CDR2 FNYEAQ. The CDR3 here is CASSSVPLLYTF. As DNA, the CDR3 is TGTGCCAGCAGCTCCGTCCCCCTTCTTTACACCTTC.

This chain uses TRBV20-1 with TRBJ2-5; 7 bases fit TRBD2. With 3 bases clipped from V and 4 bases from J, the junction kept 14 bases outside the gene matches. The CDR3 runs to 16 residues. The V gene's germline CDR1 is DFQATT and CDR2 SNEGSKA (reference sequence). CDR3 region: CSASLTSLWALETQYF. Written as DNA, the CDR3 is TGCAGTGCTAGTTTGACTAGCCTTTGGGCGTTAGAGACCCAGTACTTC.

The genes are TRBV4-2 and TRBJ2-1; 10 bases are shared with TRBD2. Germline CDR1 LGHNA, CDR2 YNFKEQ. CDR3 length: 16 residues. With V trimmed by 3 bases and J by 1 base, 3 bases remained unmatched. CDR3 protein: CASSHEAGGSYNEQFF. As DNA, the CDR3 is TGTGCCAGCAGCCATGAAGCGGGGGGGTCCTACAATGAGCAGTTCTTC.

This clonotype was counted a few times. The V gene is TRBV4-1, the J gene TRBJ2-7; 11 nucleotides align to TRBD2. The CDR3 loop spans 17 amino acids. Germline V gives CDR1 MGHRA, CDR2 YSYEKL. V shed 4 bases and J 3 bases; nucleotides not matched to a gene: 11. For the CDR3, the DNA is TGCGCCAGCAGCCCTGGCCCCCTAGCGGGGGGCCTCTACGAGCAGTACTTC. Translated, it gives CASSPGPLAGGLYEQYF.

As for this clonotype: The junction and the germline gene differ at one end; a read error may be behind it. The rearrangement links TRBV11-2 to TRBJ1-5; unclear D gene. This CDR3 is built from 13 residues. Germline CDR1 reads SGHAT; CDR2 reads FQNNGV. CDR3 sequence (DNA): TGTGCCAGCAGCTTAGACCTGGGCGCGACCCCTATTTTT. Protein: CASSLDLGATPIF. Based on the CDR3 plus reference TRBV11-2 and TRBJ1-5, the full variable domain is EAGVAQSPRYKIIEKRQSVAFWCNPISGHATLYWYQQILGQGPKLLIQFQNNGVVDDSQLPKDRFSAERLKGVDSTLKIQPAKLEDSAVYLCASSLDLGATPIFGDGTRLSIL.

V usage is TRBV15 and J usage is TRBJ2-7; D remains unclear. Germline V gene data show CDR1 as LNHNV and CDR2 as YYDKDF (reference sequence). The CDR3 runs 14 residues. Trimming removed 6 bases at V and 0 bases at J, with 12 bases between. CDR3 residues: CATRTGVSSYEQYF. As DNA, the CDR3 is TGTGCCACCAGAACCGGAGTGAGCTCCTACGAGCAGTACTTC. Variable domain in full (rest from reference TRBV15 and TRBJ2-7): DAMVIQNPRYQVTQFGKPVTLSCSQTLNHNVMYWYQQKSSQAPKLLFHYYDKDFNNEADTPDNFQSRRPNTSFCFLDIRSPGLGDTAMYLCATRTGVSSYEQYFGPGTRLTVT.

The rearrangement joins TRBV6-5 to TRBJ2-3, with 7 bases matching TRBD2. This CDR3 contains 17 residues. Unmatched junction bases numbered 13, after V lost 4 bases and J lost 3 bases. The germline gives CDR1 MNHEY, CDR2 SVGAGI. The CDR3 loop reads CASSSRNGGIGTDTQYF. As DNA, the CDR3 is TGTGCCAGCAGTTCCCGAAACGGGGGGATTGGAACAGATACGCAGTATTTT.

The chain is built from TRBV7-2 and TRBJ2-5, with 7 bases aligning to TRBD2. CDR3 size: 14 residues. V lost 3 bases and J lost 5; bases outside the gene matches: 6. Germline V gene data show CDR1 as SGHTA and CDR2 as FQGNSA. The CDR3 region is CASSFWTRGETQYF. The CDR3, as DNA: TGTGCCAGCAGCTTTTGGACTAGAGGCGAGACCCAGTACTTC.

This clonotype was seen more than once but under ten times. The chain uses TRBV7-6 and TRBJ1-6, with no clear D. Germline V CDR1 and CDR2: SGHVS, FNYEAQ. This CDR3 has 14 amino acids. V gave up 5 bases and J gave up 7 bases, with 12 bases separating them. The CDR3 region is CASSLTGVNSPLHF. The CDR3, as DNA: TGTGCCAGCAGCCTCACCGGGGTAAATTCACCCCTCCACTTT.

The V call is TRBV7-2, the J call TRBJ1-3; D is uncertain. Looked up from germline, CDR1 is SGHTA and CDR2 is FQGNSA. CDR3 length: 15 amino acids. The V end was cut by 5 bases, the J end by 4 bases, with 15 bases between. CDR3 DNA: TGTGCCAGCAGCATATACCTGGTGGGGGGAAACACCATATATTTT. Amino acids: CASSIYLVGGNTIYF.

The rearrangement links TRBV3-1 to TRBJ2-2; 7 bases fit TRBD1. The V and J ends lost 1 base and 5 bases, in that order; junction bases with no gene match: 7. The CDR3 runs 16 residues. Germline V gene lookup returns CDR1 LGHDT and CDR2 YNNKEL (reference sequence). The CDR3 DNA reads TGTGCCAGCAGCCAAGTGGACAGGCAGAGGACCGGGGAGCTGTTTTTT. Its protein is CASSQVDRQRTGELFF.

The V and J genes are TRBV7-8 and TRBJ2-7; either TRBD1 or TRBD2 may fit D (5 bases each). Germline CDR1 and CDR2: SGHVS and FQNEAQ. V dropped 5 bases and J dropped 5 bases, with 13 bases sitting between them. This CDR3 region has 13 residues. CDR3 loop: CASSLLRDHEQYF. The CDR3 DNA reads TGTGCCAGCAGCCTCCTAAGGGACCACGAGCAGTACTTC.

The rearrangement links TRBV6-2 or TRBV6-3 to TRBJ1-1; D is unclear. The CDR3 runs to 16 residues. Per germline, CDR1 MNHEY and CDR2 SVGEGT. V was pared by 0 bases and J by 0 bases, with 11 bases between. In nucleotides, the CDR3 is TGTGCCAGCAGTTACTCCTCATCCTCCCTGAACACTGAAGCTTTCTTT. Translating gives CASSYSSSSLNTEAFF.

This clonotype was counted a few times. The chain carries TRBV7-9 and TRBJ2-1, with D possibly being TRBD2 (5 bases). Germline CDR1 is SEHNR and CDR2 is FQNEAQ (reference sequence). CDR3 length equals 13 residues. Trimming removed 2 bases from V and 8 bases from J, with 10 bases in between. CDR3 DNA: TGTGCCAGCAGCTTAAATAGCGCGGATGAGCAGTTCTTC. Protein sequence: CASSLNSADEQFF.

This clonotype was found once. This sequence joins TRBV4-1 and TRBJ1-5; 9 bases match TRBD1. In germline, CDR1 is MGHRA, CDR2 YSYEKL. This CDR3 is built from 15 residues. The V and J ends lost 1 base and 5 bases, in that order; junction bases with no gene match: 3. The CDR3 loop is CASSQGGQGDQPQHF. The CDR3 region has the DNA TGCGCCAGCAGCCAAGGGGGACAGGGAGATCAGCCCCAGCATTTT.

The J gene is TRBJ2-3, the V gene TRBV7-2; the D call may be TRBD1 or TRBD2 (5 bases each). This CDR3 comprises 14 residues. The V end lost 8 bases, the J end lost 4 bases, and 16 bases lay between the germline ends. Germline V gives CDR1 SGHTA, CDR2 FQGNSA. For the CDR3, the DNA is TGTGCCAGCTATCGGGCCCGAGGGGCAGATACGCAGTATTTT. Protein: CASYRARGADTQYF.

V usage is TRBV29-1 and J usage is TRBJ2-3; D is possibly TRBD2 (6 bases). Germline V gene sequence: CDR1 SQVTM, CDR2 ANQGSEA. V gave up 4 bases and J gave up 4 bases, with 15 bases separating them. This CDR3 contains 14 residues. For the CDR3, the DNA is TGCAGCGTTGTTACCGGCGGGACTGCAGATACGCAGTATTTT. Protein: CSVVTGGTADTQYF.